The sequence of this TCR beta chain was determined in a study of Ad26.COV2.S vaccination and SARS-CoV-2 variants. Study-wide background: Ad26.COV2.S given intramuscularly, once or twice 56 days apart. Whole-study results and caveats: The breadth of spike-specific CD8+ and CD4+ T cell responses after vaccination was reportedly substantial. Comparable non-spike TCR breadth was observed in vaccine and placebo recipients.

This clone has more than one count but fewer than ten. Its antigen is currently unknown. Sequenced by immunoSEQ multiplex PCR; TCRdb stores in-frame clones only, minus some. Counted here are roughly 500,000 clones, around nine tenths occurring once; the ten biggest clones make up around 13%. Indicated treatment: around 19 received Ad26.COV2.S at low or high dose, single or two shots; roughly 5 received placebo; per-sample allocation not given. All samples were drawn on day 63, counting from the first vaccine or placebo injection. Per the germline V gene, CDR1 is SGHVS and CDR2 is FQNEAQ. V was pared by 6 bases and J by 5 bases, with 7 bases of the junction left unmatched. This CDR3 has 15 amino acids.

This clonotype was sampled from a person between 18 and 65 years old who received the Ad26.COV2.S COVID-19 vaccine or a placebo. The V and J genes are TRBV7-8 and TRBJ1-6, with 7 bases aligning to TRBD1. This specimen was peripheral blood, taken in a trial of Ad26.COV2.S vaccine versus placebo. DNA of the CDR3: TGTGCCAGCAGTCCCCGGGACAGAAATAATTCACCCCTCCACTTT. Protein sequence: CASSPRDRNNSPLHF.